These 5 T cell receptor beta chains came from one sample sequenced in a study of Ad26.COV2.S vaccination and SARS-CoV-2 variants. The repertoire was sequenced with immunoSEQ multiplex PCR; TCRdb's copy has only in-frame clones and lacks some. Among about 320,000 clones, around four fifths were seen once, and the ten largest hold around 2%. As for treatment: about 20 received Ad26.COV2.S at low or high dose, single or two shots; roughly 5 received placebo; per-sample allocation not given. Following the first vaccine or placebo injection, samples were taken on day 63. The material sequenced was peripheral blood, taken in a trial of Ad26.COV2.S vaccine versus placebo. Receptor source: a person aged 18-60 years who received the Ad26.COV2.S COVID-19 vaccine or a placebo.

This sequence joins TRBV6-6 and TRBJ2-7; 7 bases fit TRBD1. The CDR3 contains 16 residues. Germline-derived CDR1 and CDR2 are MNHNY and SVGAGI (reference sequence). The J segment lost 6 bases and the V segment lost 0 bases, leaving 11 bases of the junction unmatched. The CDR3 protein is CASSYSGQAPPFEQYF. CDR3 sequence (DNA): TGTGCCAGCAGTTACTCTGGACAGGCGCCCCCATTCGAGCAGTACTTC.

This clone is a singleton in its sample. The gene calls are TRBV24-1 and TRBJ2-3, with a possible D match to TRBD2 (6 bases). CDR1 is KGHDR, CDR2 SFDVKD, per germline. This CDR3 has 15 residues. V was trimmed by 5 bases and J by 6 bases, leaving 17 bases between them. The CDR3 DNA reads TGTGCCACCAGTGTCCCGGGGGACGGCCAGGATACGCAGTATTTT. Translated, it gives CATSVPGDGQDTQYF.

The V and J genes are TRBV4-1 and TRBJ2-1, with D tentatively TRBD1 or TRBD2 (5 bases each). The CDR3 has 14 residues. Deletions cut 3 bases from V and 8 bases from J, with 14 bases between. From germline, CDR1 is MGHRA and CDR2 YSYEKL. The CDR3 region is CASSHLRGWDEQFF. For the CDR3, the DNA is TGCGCCAGCAGCCACCTGAGGGGATGGGATGAGCAGTTCTTC.

The chain carries TRBV27 and TRBJ1-1; unclear D gene. CDR1 and CDR2 from the germline V gene are MNHEY and SMNVEV (reference sequence). The V and J ends lost 7 bases and 3 bases respectively, with 9 bases between them. This CDR3 region has 12 residues. For the CDR3, the DNA is TGTGCCAGCAAGACAACCCACACTGAAGCTTTCTTT. Translated, it gives CASKTTHTEAFF.

The rearrangement uses TRBV7-8 and TRBJ1-5; tentative D call: TRBD1 (5 bases). Trimming removed 6 bases at V and 7 bases at J, with 28 bases between. The CDR3 totals 18 residues. Germline V gene lookup returns CDR1 SGHVS and CDR2 FQNEAQ. The CDR3 region has the DNA TGTGCCAGCAGTTCCGACCCCCGACCGGACCTGGGGCAGCAGCCCCAGCATTTT. Amino acids: CASSSDPRPDLGQQPQHF.